This entry is about one T cell receptor beta chain. This sample stems from a study of blood T cell repertoires in COVID-19. Study-wide background: Acute and convalescent COVID-19 samples came from the United States, Italy and Spain. Nucleic acid was either cDNA or gDNA, and it came from T cells, B-cell-depleted T cells, or PBMCs.

The CDR3 is 16 amino acids. Per the germline V gene, CDR1 is SGHTA and CDR2 is FQGTGA. V lost 5 bases and J lost 4; bases outside the gene matches: 5. Per the authors' pipeline: Nucleated cell number was recorded as an estimate derived from reference gene primer amplification. Repertoires were generated with immunoSEQ multiplex PCR, while TCRdb's copy carries only in-frame clones and drops some. V, J and clone size are those of that table, while D and trimming were read from the DNA. The sample comprises roughly 200,000 clones, around nine tenths of which are singletons, and 1.5% to 2% rests with the top ten.

The receptor was isolated from a man in his late teens or twenties with active or convalescent COVID-19. The chain employs TRBV7-3 and TRBJ2-3, with 14 bases matching TRBD2. The material sequenced was peripheral blood. The CDR3 sequence is CASSPRLAGGPDTQYF. CDR3 DNA: TGTGCCAGCAGCCCAAGACTAGCGGGAGGGCCAGATACGCAGTATTTT.